The TCR beta chain under discussion was sequenced for a study of blood T cell repertoires in COVID-19. Study-level information: PBMCs, B-cell-depleted T cells, or T cells were the source of the cDNA or gDNA that made up the material.

As handled by the study authors: Reference gene primer amplification yielded estimated nucleated cell counts. Assay used: immunoSEQ multiplex PCR; TCRdb lists only in-frame clones, some missing. V, J and clone size were drawn from that table, and D and trimming were deduced from the DNA. The table has some 300,000 clones, 75% to 90% seen once. In regard to this clone: Mismatch with germline at one junction end may stem from a read error.

This CDR3 has 15 residues. Germline values: CDR1 LNHDA, CDR2 SQIVND (reference sequence). Enrollment of patients from Seattle took place during active infection, with longitudinal follow-up. The sample consisted of peripheral blood. The sequence was obtained from a woman in her forties or fifties with COVID-19, enrolled during active disease. This chain joins TRBV19 and TRBJ2-3, with a tentative D call TRBD2 (5 bases). The CDR3 spells CASSIELDPTDTQYF. DNA for the CDR3: TGTGCCAGTAGCATAGAACTAGACCCCACAGATACGCAGTATTTT.